Below, 22 T cell receptor beta chains from the same sample are listed, as sequenced in a study of T-cell reconstitution after alpha-beta-depleted transplantation in children. Preparation of the TCRbeta library involved a method that used unique molecular identifiers. TCRdb reanalysed the PCR reads using MiXCR and keeps one entry per CDR3 protein. The sample lists about 980,000 distinct CDR3 sequences; about 29% were seen once. Sequenced here: PBMCs, mostly from graft donor cells, sampled 360 days after TCRalphabeta/CD19-depleted stem cell transplant. These receptors were collected from a boy younger than two who had a stem cell transplant for SCID, so the T cells may come from the graft donor.

This clonotype was counted a few times. The V gene is TRBV7-2, the J gene TRBJ2-1; no firm D call. The CDR3 spans 13 residues. Trimming removed 5 bases from V and 6 bases from J, with 11 bases in between. Per the germline V gene, CDR1 is SGHTA and CDR2 is FQGNSA. Written as DNA, the CDR3 is TGTGCCAGCAGCCGAATGAATCTCAATGAGCAGTTCTTC. Translated, it gives CASSRMNLNEQFF.

This clonotype was observed a single time. With a much larger clone just one base away, this may be a read error. CDR3 in amino acids: CASSTRTSGRDTQYF. DNA for the CDR3: TGTGCCAGCAGTACCCGGACTAGCGGTAGAGATACGCAGTATTTT. The chain is built from TRBV28 and TRBJ2-3, with 10 bases fitting TRBD2. Germline CDR1 MDHEN, CDR2 SYDVKM. V was pared by 5 bases and J by 5 bases, with 7 bases of the junction left unmatched. This CDR3 contains 15 residues.

The J gene is TRBJ1-1, the V gene TRBV5-1; a possible D gene is TRBD1 (5 bases). Germline lookup yields CDR1 SGHRS and CDR2 YFSETQ. The germline V and J ends were trimmed by 0 bases and 4 bases, with 16 bases remaining between them. This CDR3 has 16 amino acids. CDR3 loop: CASSLEGSEWGTEAFF. The CDR3 coding sequence is TGCGCCAGCAGCTTGGAGGGGTCAGAGTGGGGCACTGAAGCTTTCTTT.

The table lists this clonotype with a few counts. This chain joins TRBV2 and TRBJ2-7; the D call may be TRBD1 or TRBD2 (6 bases each). Trimming took 5 bases from V and 5 from J, leaving 13 bases between them. Per the germline V gene, CDR1 is SNHLY and CDR2 is FYNNEI. This CDR3 comprises 13 residues. CDR3 DNA: TGTGCCAGCAGTAATTTGGGGGGCGACGAGCAGTACTTC. Translating gives CASSNLGGDEQYF.

The chain recombines TRBV12-3 or TRBV12-4 with TRBJ2-7; tentative D call: TRBD1 (5 bases). The CDR3 contains 15 residues. The ends were cut back, 7 bases at V and 0 bases at J, with 16 bases in the middle. The DNA of the CDR3 is TGTGCCAGCACCCTTCAGGGTCAGAGCTCCTACGAGCAGTACTTC. As protein: CASTLQGQSSYEQYF.

The gene calls are TRBV19 and TRBJ2-1, with 12 bases identical to TRBD1. J lost 8 bases, V lost 0 bases, and 5 bases had no gene match. Germline lookup yields CDR1 LNHDA and CDR2 SQIVND (reference sequence). The CDR3 consists of 16 residues. The CDR3 reads CASSIDRDRGQDEQFF. CDR3 nucleotides: TGTGCCAGTAGTATAGATCGGGACAGGGGGCAAGATGAGCAGTTCTTC.

DNA for the CDR3: TGTGCCAGCAGCCCCACCGGGACAGGGACCCTGGGCACTGAAGCTTTCTTT. This translates into CASSPTGTGTLGTEAFF. The V gene is TRBV3-1, the J gene TRBJ1-1; 9 bases agree with TRBD1. After removal of 4 bases from V and 4 bases from J, the junction contained 13 bases not matched to a gene. In germline, CDR1 is LGHDT, CDR2 YNNKEL (reference sequence). CDR3 length: 17 residues.

This CDR3 reads CASSLIVGVGNEQFF. CDR3 coding DNA: TGCGCCAGCAGCTTGATAGTGGGGGTGGGTAATGAGCAGTTCTTC. V is TRBV5-1 and J is TRBJ2-1; D may match TRBD1 or TRBD2 (5 bases each). This CDR3 has 15 amino acids. The germline V and J ends were trimmed by 1 base and 7 bases, with 15 bases remaining between them. The germline V gene encodes CDR1 SGHRS and CDR2 YFSETQ.

As regards this clonotype: The junction shows a germline mismatch at one end, possibly a read error. This sequence joins TRBV5-1 and TRBJ1-4; D is perhaps TRBD1 (5 bases). Germline-derived CDR1 and CDR2 are SGHRS and YFSETQ. The CDR3 covers 14 residues. The CDR3 DNA is TGCGCCAGCTGCTTCGGTGGGGGTAATGAAAAACTGTTTTTT. Its translation: CASCFGGGNEKLFF.

A few counts support this clonotype. The chain couples TRBV20-1 to TRBJ2-7, with D perhaps TRBD1 or TRBD2 (6 bases each). This CDR3 is built from 12 residues. The germline V gene has CDR1 DFQATT and CDR2 SNEGSKA (reference sequence). V was cut by 6 bases and J by 4 bases, with 13 bases left in between. The CDR3 is CSAGGRRYEQYF. CDR3 nucleotides: TGCAGTGCAGGGGGGAGGAGGTACGAGCAGTACTTC.

The chain has TRBV27 and TRBJ1-2; 10 bases are a match to TRBD1. The J segment lost 8 bases and the V segment lost 6 bases, leaving 6 bases of the junction unmatched. CDR1 and CDR2 from the germline V gene are MNHEY and SMNVEV (reference sequence). The CDR3 length is 13 residues. CDR3 nucleotide sequence: TGTGCCAGCAGGGGGACAGGGGAGGGGGGCTACACCTTC. Translated: CASRGTGEGGYTF.

The chain links TRBV9 to TRBJ2-7; perhaps D is TRBD1 or TRBD2 (5 bases each). Germline assignment: CDR1 SGDLS and CDR2 YYNGEE. CDR3 length: 17 amino acids. Deletions cut 3 bases from V and 0 bases from J, with 19 bases between. CDR3 protein: CASSARDLGGGSYEQYF. CDR3 in DNA: TGTGCCAGCAGCGCCCGAGATCTAGGTGGGGGCTCCTACGAGCAGTACTTC.

CDR3 sequence reads: CASSLFSLAGSQGTQYF. Written as DNA, the CDR3 is TGTGCCAGCAGCTTATTCTCCTTAGCGGGGAGTCAGGGGACCCAGTACTTC. The chain couples TRBV5-6 to TRBJ2-5; 8 bases map to TRBD2. Germline V CDR1 and CDR2: SGHDT, YYEEEE. With V trimmed by 2 bases and J by 7 bases, 16 bases remained unmatched. The CDR3 totals 17 residues.

Only a few counts were recorded for this clonotype. The chain employs TRBV6-2 or TRBV6-3 and TRBJ2-2; D gene unclear. CDR1 and CDR2 (germline): MNHEY, SVGEGT. The CDR3 runs to 19 residues. Trimming cost V 7 bases and J 2 bases, with 26 bases left between them. As DNA, the CDR3 is TGTGCCAGCACCCCATCGTCGGGTAAACGGCGTCTCAACACCGGGGAGCTGTTTTTT. Protein sequence: CASTPSSGKRRLNTGELFF.

This clonotype was observed a few times. The chain recombines TRBV12-3 or TRBV12-4 with TRBJ2-7; 8 bases are shared with TRBD1. The CDR3 sequence is 18 residues long. The ends lost 1 base at V and 4 bases at J; junction bases unmatched: 15. DNA of the CDR3: TGTGCCAGCAGTTTAGGAGGGCCGGTCAGGACAGGGACTTACGAGCAGTACTTC. Its translation: CASSLGGPVRTGTYEQYF.

The chain links TRBV20-1 to TRBJ2-1, with 9 nucleotides matching TRBD2. This CDR3 spans 16 amino acids. Germline assignment: CDR1 DFQATT and CDR2 SNEGSKA (reference sequence). Trimming at V came to 4 bases and at J to 4 bases, leaving 11 bases not matched to a gene. Here the CDR3 DNA reads TGCAGTGCTACTTTAAGTCTAGCGGGGAGTTACAATGAGCAGTTCTTC. Translated: CSATLSLAGSYNEQFF.

The V and J genes are TRBV6-1 and TRBJ2-7; D is ambiguous. Per the germline V gene, CDR1 is MNHNS and CDR2 is SASEGT. Trimming took off 0 bases at V and 1 base at J, with 7 bases between the two ends. This CDR3 contains 14 residues. The CDR3 spells CASSEAWGSYEQYF. The CDR3 DNA follows: TGTGCCAGCAGTGAAGCATGGGGTTCCTACGAGCAGTACTTC.

The chain links TRBV7-2 to TRBJ2-1; 7 bases agree with TRBD2. CDR3 length: 15 residues. With V trimmed by 5 bases and J by 5 bases, 9 bases remained unmatched. The germline V gene has CDR1 SGHTA and CDR2 FQGNSA. The CDR3 loop reads CASSPAGFSHNEQFF. The CDR3 DNA sequence: TGTGCCAGCAGCCCAGCGGGGTTCTCTCACAATGAGCAGTTCTTC.

There are a few counts of this clonotype. V usage is TRBV7-3 and J usage is TRBJ2-3, with 12 bases matching TRBD2. CDR1 SGHTA and CDR2 FQGTGA come from the germline V gene. There are 20 residues in the CDR3. The V gene end was trimmed by 5 bases and the J gene end by 0 bases; junction bases not matched to a gene: 15. CDR3 DNA sequence: TGTGCCAGCAGCGAACCCCTACTAGCGGGGGGCGCTTCTAGCACAGATACGCAGTATTTT. This encodes CASSEPLLAGGASSTDTQYF.

The chain combines TRBV30 with TRBJ1-4; D call uncertain. V gave up 3 bases and J gave up 4 bases, with 12 bases separating them. CDR1 is GTSNPN, CDR2 SVGIG, per germline (reference sequence). This CDR3 is built from 14 residues. The CDR3 DNA reads as TGTGCCTGGAGCCCCGGGGTTAGTAATGAAAAACTGTTTTTT. Translating it yields CAWSPGVSNEKLFF.

The CDR3 reads CSVGSGQLGDEQYF. The CDR3, as DNA: TGCAGCGTTGGTTCGGGGCAGCTCGGGGACGAGCAGTACTTC. V is TRBV29-1 and J is TRBJ2-7, with D possibly called TRBD1 or TRBD2 (5 bases each). Trimming took 4 bases from V and 5 from J, leaving 18 bases between them. The CDR3 has 14 amino acids. The germline V gene encodes CDR1 SQVTM and CDR2 ANQGSEA.

The rearrangement joins TRBV29-1 to TRBJ1-5; unclear D gene. Trimming took off 4 bases at V and 2 bases at J, with 12 bases between the two ends. From germline, CDR1 is SQVTM and CDR2 ANQGSEA. This CDR3 has 14 residues. CDR3 in amino acids: CSVVWARGNQPQHF. The CDR3 region has the DNA TGCAGCGTTGTTTGGGCGCGGGGCAATCAGCCCCAGCATTTT.